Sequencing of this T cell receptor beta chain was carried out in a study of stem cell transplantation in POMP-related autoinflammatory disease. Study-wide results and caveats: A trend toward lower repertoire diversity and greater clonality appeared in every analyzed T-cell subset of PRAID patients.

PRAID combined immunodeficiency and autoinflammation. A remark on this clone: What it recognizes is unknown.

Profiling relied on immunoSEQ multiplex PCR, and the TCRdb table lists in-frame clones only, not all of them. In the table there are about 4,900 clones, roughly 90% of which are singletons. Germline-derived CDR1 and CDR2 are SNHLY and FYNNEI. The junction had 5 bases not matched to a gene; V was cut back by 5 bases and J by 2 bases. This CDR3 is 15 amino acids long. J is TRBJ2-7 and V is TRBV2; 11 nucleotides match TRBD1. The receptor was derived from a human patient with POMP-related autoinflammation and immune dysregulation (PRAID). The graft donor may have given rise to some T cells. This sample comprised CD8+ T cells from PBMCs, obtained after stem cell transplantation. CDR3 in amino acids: CASSNPGQGAYEQYF. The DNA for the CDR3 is TGTGCCAGCAGTAACCCGGGACAGGGGGCCTACGAGCAGTACTTC.